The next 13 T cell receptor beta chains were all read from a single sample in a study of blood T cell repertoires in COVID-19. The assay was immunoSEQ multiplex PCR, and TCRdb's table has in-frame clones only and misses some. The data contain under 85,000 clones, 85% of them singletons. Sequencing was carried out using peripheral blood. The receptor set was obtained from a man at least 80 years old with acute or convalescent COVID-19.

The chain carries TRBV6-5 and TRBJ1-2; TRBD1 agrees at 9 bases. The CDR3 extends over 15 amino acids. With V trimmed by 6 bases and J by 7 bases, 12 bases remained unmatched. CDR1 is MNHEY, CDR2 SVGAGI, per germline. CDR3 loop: CASSSQGALVTGYTF. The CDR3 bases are TGTGCCAGCAGCTCACAGGGGGCCCTAGTAACTGGCTACACCTTC.

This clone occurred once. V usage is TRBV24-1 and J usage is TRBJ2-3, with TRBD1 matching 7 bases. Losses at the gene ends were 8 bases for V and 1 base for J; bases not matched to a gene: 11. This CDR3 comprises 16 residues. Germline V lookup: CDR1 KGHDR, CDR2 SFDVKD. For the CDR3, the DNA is TGTGCCACCACCGCTGAGGGGGCTGAAGGCACAGATACGCAGTATTTT. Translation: CATTAEGAEGTDTQYF.

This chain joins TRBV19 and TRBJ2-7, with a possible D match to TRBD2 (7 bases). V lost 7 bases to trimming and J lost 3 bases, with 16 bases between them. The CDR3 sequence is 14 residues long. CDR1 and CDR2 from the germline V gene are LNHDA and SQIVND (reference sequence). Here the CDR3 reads CASTLSRGGYEQYF. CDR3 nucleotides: TGTGCCAGTACCCTATCGAGGGGGGGCTACGAGCAGTACTTC.

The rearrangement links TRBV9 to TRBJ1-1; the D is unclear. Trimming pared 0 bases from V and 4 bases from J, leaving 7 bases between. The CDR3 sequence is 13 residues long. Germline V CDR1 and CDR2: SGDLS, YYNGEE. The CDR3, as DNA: TGTGCCAGCAGCGTAGATCCGGGCACTGAAGCTTTCTTT. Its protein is CASSVDPGTEAFF. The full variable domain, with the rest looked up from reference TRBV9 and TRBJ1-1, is DSGVTQTPKHLITATGQRVTLRCSPRSGDLSVYWYQQSLDQGLQFLIQYYNGEERAKGNILERFSAQQFPDLHSELNLSSLELGDSALYFCASSVDPGTEAFFGQGTRLTVV.

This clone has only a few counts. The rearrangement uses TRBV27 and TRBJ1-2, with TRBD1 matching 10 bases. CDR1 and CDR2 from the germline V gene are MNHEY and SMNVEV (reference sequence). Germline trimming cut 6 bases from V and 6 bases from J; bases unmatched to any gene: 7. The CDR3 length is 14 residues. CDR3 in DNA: TGTGCCAGCAGCTCGCCCGGACAGGGGGATGGCTACACCTTC. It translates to CASSSPGQGDGYTF.

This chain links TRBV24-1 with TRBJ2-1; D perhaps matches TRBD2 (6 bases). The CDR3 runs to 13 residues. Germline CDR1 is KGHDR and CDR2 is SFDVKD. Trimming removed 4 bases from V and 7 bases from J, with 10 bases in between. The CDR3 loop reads CATSDRRGNEQFF. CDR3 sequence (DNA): TGTGCCACCAGTGACAGACGGGGGAATGAGCAGTTCTTC.

CDR3 in amino acids: CAISEASGYSTQYF. As DNA, the CDR3 is TGTGCCATCAGTGAGGCGAGCGGGTACTCTACGCAGTATTTT. The chain combines TRBV10-3 with TRBJ2-3; possibly TRBD2 for D (6 bases). V shed 2 bases and J shed 8 bases, with 14 bases lying between them. CDR3 length: 14 amino acids. CDR1 ENHRY and CDR2 SYGVKD come from the germline V gene.

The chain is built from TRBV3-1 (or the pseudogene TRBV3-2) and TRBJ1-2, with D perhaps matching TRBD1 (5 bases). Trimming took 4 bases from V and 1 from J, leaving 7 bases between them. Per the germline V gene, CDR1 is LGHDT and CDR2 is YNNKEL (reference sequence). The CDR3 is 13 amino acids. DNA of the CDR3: TGTGCCAGCAGCCGACAGAATAACTATGGCTACACCTTC. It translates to CASSRQNNYGYTF.

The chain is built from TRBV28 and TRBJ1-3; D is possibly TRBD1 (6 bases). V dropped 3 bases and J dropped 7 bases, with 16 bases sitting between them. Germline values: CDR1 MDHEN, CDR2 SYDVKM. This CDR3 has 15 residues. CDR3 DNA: TGTGCCAGCAGTTTTCAGGGGACCCTCCGCAACACCATATATTTT. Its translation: CASSFQGTLRNTIYF.

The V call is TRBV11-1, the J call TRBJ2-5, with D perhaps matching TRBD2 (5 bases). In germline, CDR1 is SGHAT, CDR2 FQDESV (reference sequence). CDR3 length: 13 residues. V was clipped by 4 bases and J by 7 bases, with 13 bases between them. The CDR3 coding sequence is TGTGCCAGCAGCTGGGAGAGATCCGGGACCCAGTACTTC. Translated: CASSWERSGTQYF.

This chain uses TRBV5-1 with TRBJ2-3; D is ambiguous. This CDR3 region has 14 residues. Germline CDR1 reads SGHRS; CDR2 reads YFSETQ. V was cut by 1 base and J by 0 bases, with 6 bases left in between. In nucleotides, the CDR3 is TGCGCCAGCAGCTTGCCAGGTAGCACAGATACGCAGTATTTT. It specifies CASSLPGSTDTQYF.

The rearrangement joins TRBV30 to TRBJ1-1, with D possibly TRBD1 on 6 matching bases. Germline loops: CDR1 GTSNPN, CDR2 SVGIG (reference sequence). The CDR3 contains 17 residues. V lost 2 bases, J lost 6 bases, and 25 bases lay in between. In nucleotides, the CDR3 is TGTGCCTGGAGTCCGACGGGGGGGCAAGGCGGACGGTCTGAAGCTTTCTTT. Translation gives CAWSPTGGQGGRSEAFF.

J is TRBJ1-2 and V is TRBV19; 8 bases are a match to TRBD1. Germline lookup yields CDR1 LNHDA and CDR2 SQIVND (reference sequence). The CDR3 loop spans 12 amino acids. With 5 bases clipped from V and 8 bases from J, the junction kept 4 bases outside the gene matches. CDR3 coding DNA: TGTGCCAGTAGTCAGGGGGCTAACGGCTACACCTTC. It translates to CASSQGANGYTF.